This TCR beta chain was profiled in a study of blood T cell repertoires in COVID-19. Libraries were prepared by immunoSEQ multiplex PCR; TCRdb keeps only in-frame clonotypes and omits some of them. The profile shows approximately 150,000 clones, 70% to 90% of them singletons. Germline V gene lookup returns CDR1 PRHDT and CDR2 FYEKMQ (reference sequence). V lost 5 bases, J lost 6 bases, and 10 bases stayed unmatched. The CDR3 length is 15 residues. The receptor's source is a man in his 70s with active COVID-19. Sample: peripheral blood. The chain links TRBV13 to TRBJ2-1, with 7 bases that match TRBD2. The CDR3: CASSKGGTTRNEQFF. The CDR3 DNA follows: TGTGCCAGCAGCAAAGGTGGGACTACCCGCAATGAGCAGTTCTTC.